This paragraph covers one T cell receptor (beta chain) sequence. What it binds is not known. This sample stems from a study of lymphopenia after photon versus proton radiotherapy. Study-level findings and limits: Better survival with proton therapy was suggested as possible, not demonstrated.

Profiling relied on immunoSEQ multiplex PCR, and the TCRdb table lists in-frame clones only, not all of them. Counted here are about 160,000 clones, 80% to 90% occurring once; the ten biggest clones make up around 4.7%. Trimming took off 3 bases at V and 5 bases at J, with 15 bases between the two ends. Germline loops: CDR1 SGDLS, CDR2 YYNGEE. The CDR3 extends over 14 amino acids. This chain links TRBV9 with TRBJ2-7; tentative D call: TRBD2 (7 bases). This specimen was peripheral blood, taken from a patient treated with photon-based radiotherapy. The clonotype originates from a man aged 45-65 years with gastric cancer. The CDR3 loop is CASSGAGARHEQYF. CDR3 DNA: TGTGCCAGCAGCGGGGCGGGGGCGCGCCACGAGCAGTACTTC.